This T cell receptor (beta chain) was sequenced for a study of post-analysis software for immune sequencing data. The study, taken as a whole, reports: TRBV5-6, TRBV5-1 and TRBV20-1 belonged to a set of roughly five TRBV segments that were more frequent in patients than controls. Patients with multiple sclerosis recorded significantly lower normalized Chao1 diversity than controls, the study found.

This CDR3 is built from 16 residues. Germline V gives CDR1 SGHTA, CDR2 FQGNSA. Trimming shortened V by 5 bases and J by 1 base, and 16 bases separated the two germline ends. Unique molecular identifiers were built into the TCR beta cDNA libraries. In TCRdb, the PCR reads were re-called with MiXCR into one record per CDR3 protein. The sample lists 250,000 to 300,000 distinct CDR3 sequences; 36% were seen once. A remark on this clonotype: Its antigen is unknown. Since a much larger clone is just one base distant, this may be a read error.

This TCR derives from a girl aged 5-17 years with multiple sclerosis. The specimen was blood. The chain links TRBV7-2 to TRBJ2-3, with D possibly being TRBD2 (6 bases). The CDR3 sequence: CASSQTSGVRTDTQYF. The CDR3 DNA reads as TGTGCCAGCAGCCAGACGTCGGGGGTTCGCACAGATACGCAGTATTTT.